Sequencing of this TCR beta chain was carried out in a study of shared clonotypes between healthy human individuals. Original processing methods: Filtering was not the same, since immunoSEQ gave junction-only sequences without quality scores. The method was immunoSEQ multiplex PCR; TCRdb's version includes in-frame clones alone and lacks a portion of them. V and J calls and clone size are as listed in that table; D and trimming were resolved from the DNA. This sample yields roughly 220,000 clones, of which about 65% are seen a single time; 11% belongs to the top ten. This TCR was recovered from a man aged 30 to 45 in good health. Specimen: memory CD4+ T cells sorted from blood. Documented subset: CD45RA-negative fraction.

CDR3 residues: CSVMGQGPYEQYF. For the CDR3, the DNA is TGCAGCGTTATGGGACAGGGGCCCTACGAGCAGTACTTC. This chain uses TRBV29-1 with TRBJ2-7, with TRBD1 matching 10 bases. Germline V gene sequence: CDR1 SQVTM, CDR2 ANQGSEA. V lost 5 bases, J lost 2 bases, and 3 bases stayed unmatched. This CDR3 spans 13 amino acids.